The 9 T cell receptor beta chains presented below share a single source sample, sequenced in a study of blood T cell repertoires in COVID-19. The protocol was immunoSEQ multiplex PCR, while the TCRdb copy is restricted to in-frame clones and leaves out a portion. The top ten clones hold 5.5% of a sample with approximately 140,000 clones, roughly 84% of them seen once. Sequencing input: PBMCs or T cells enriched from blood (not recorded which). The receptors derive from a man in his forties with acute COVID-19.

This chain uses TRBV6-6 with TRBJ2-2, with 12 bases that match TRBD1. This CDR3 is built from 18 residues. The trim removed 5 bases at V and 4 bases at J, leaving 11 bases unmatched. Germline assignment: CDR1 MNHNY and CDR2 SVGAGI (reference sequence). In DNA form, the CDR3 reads TGTGCCAGCAGTCCTACCGGGACAGGGGGCTTCCCCACCGGGGAGCTGTTTTTT. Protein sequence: CASSPTGTGGFPTGELFF.

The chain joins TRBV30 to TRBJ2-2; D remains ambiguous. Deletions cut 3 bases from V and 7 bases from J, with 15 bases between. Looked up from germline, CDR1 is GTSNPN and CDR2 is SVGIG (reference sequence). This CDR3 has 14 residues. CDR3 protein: CAWSTLIPGGELFF. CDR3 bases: TGTGCCTGGAGCACCCTTATACCGGGCGGGGAGCTGTTTTTT.

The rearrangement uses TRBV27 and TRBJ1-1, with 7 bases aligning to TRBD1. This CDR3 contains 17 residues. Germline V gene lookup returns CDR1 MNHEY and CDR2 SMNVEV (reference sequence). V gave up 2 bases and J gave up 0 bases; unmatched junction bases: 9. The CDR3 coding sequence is TGTGCCAGCAGTTTAAGGGGGACAGTGCGCATGAACACTGAAGCTTTCTTT. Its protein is CASSLRGTVRMNTEAFF.

The CDR3 is CASSMSSGAYEQYF. CDR3 bases: TGTGCCAGCAGCATGTCTAGCGGAGCCTACGAGCAGTACTTC. The genes are TRBV7-9 and TRBJ2-7; 7 positions match TRBD2. The trim removed 5 bases at V and 2 bases at J, leaving 6 bases unmatched. Germline V gene lookup returns CDR1 SEHNR and CDR2 FQNEAQ (reference sequence). The CDR3 has 14 amino acids.

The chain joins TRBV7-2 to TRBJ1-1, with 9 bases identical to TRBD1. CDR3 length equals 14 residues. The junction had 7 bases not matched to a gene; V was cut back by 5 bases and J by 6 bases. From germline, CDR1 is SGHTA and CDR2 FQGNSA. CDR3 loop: CASSGRTGVSEAFF. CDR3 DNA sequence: TGTGCCAGCAGCGGGCGGACAGGGGTCTCTGAAGCTTTCTTT.

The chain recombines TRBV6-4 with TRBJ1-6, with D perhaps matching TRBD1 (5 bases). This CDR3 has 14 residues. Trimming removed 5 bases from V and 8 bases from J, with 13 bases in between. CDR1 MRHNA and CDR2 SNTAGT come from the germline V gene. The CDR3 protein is CASSQGMYDSPLHF. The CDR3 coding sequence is TGTGCCAGCAGTCAGGGAATGTACGATTCACCCCTCCACTTT.

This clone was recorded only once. The CDR3, as DNA: TGTGCCAGCAGTTCATTTGCGGGGGGCACCTACAATGAGCAGTTCTTC. This translates into CASSSFAGGTYNEQFF. The rearrangement uses TRBV28 and TRBJ2-1; 8 bases align to TRBD2. Trimming at V came to 4 bases and at J to 2 bases, leaving 7 bases not matched to a gene. Germline V gene data show CDR1 as MDHEN and CDR2 as SYDVKM. CDR3 length: 16 residues.

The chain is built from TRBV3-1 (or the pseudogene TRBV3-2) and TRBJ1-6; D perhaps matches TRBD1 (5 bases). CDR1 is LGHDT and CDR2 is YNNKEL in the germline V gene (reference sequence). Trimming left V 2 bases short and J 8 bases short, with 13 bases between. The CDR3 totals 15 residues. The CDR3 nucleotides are TGTGCCAGCAGCCAAATATCAGGGCAGGATTCACCCCTCCACTTT. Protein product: CASSQISGQDSPLHF.

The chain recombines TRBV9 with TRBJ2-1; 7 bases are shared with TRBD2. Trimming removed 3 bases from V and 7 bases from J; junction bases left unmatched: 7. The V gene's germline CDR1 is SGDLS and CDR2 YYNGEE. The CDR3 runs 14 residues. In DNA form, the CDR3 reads TGTGCCAGCAGCGCTTCGGGGGGAGGAAATGAGCAGTTCTTC. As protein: CASSASGGGNEQFF.